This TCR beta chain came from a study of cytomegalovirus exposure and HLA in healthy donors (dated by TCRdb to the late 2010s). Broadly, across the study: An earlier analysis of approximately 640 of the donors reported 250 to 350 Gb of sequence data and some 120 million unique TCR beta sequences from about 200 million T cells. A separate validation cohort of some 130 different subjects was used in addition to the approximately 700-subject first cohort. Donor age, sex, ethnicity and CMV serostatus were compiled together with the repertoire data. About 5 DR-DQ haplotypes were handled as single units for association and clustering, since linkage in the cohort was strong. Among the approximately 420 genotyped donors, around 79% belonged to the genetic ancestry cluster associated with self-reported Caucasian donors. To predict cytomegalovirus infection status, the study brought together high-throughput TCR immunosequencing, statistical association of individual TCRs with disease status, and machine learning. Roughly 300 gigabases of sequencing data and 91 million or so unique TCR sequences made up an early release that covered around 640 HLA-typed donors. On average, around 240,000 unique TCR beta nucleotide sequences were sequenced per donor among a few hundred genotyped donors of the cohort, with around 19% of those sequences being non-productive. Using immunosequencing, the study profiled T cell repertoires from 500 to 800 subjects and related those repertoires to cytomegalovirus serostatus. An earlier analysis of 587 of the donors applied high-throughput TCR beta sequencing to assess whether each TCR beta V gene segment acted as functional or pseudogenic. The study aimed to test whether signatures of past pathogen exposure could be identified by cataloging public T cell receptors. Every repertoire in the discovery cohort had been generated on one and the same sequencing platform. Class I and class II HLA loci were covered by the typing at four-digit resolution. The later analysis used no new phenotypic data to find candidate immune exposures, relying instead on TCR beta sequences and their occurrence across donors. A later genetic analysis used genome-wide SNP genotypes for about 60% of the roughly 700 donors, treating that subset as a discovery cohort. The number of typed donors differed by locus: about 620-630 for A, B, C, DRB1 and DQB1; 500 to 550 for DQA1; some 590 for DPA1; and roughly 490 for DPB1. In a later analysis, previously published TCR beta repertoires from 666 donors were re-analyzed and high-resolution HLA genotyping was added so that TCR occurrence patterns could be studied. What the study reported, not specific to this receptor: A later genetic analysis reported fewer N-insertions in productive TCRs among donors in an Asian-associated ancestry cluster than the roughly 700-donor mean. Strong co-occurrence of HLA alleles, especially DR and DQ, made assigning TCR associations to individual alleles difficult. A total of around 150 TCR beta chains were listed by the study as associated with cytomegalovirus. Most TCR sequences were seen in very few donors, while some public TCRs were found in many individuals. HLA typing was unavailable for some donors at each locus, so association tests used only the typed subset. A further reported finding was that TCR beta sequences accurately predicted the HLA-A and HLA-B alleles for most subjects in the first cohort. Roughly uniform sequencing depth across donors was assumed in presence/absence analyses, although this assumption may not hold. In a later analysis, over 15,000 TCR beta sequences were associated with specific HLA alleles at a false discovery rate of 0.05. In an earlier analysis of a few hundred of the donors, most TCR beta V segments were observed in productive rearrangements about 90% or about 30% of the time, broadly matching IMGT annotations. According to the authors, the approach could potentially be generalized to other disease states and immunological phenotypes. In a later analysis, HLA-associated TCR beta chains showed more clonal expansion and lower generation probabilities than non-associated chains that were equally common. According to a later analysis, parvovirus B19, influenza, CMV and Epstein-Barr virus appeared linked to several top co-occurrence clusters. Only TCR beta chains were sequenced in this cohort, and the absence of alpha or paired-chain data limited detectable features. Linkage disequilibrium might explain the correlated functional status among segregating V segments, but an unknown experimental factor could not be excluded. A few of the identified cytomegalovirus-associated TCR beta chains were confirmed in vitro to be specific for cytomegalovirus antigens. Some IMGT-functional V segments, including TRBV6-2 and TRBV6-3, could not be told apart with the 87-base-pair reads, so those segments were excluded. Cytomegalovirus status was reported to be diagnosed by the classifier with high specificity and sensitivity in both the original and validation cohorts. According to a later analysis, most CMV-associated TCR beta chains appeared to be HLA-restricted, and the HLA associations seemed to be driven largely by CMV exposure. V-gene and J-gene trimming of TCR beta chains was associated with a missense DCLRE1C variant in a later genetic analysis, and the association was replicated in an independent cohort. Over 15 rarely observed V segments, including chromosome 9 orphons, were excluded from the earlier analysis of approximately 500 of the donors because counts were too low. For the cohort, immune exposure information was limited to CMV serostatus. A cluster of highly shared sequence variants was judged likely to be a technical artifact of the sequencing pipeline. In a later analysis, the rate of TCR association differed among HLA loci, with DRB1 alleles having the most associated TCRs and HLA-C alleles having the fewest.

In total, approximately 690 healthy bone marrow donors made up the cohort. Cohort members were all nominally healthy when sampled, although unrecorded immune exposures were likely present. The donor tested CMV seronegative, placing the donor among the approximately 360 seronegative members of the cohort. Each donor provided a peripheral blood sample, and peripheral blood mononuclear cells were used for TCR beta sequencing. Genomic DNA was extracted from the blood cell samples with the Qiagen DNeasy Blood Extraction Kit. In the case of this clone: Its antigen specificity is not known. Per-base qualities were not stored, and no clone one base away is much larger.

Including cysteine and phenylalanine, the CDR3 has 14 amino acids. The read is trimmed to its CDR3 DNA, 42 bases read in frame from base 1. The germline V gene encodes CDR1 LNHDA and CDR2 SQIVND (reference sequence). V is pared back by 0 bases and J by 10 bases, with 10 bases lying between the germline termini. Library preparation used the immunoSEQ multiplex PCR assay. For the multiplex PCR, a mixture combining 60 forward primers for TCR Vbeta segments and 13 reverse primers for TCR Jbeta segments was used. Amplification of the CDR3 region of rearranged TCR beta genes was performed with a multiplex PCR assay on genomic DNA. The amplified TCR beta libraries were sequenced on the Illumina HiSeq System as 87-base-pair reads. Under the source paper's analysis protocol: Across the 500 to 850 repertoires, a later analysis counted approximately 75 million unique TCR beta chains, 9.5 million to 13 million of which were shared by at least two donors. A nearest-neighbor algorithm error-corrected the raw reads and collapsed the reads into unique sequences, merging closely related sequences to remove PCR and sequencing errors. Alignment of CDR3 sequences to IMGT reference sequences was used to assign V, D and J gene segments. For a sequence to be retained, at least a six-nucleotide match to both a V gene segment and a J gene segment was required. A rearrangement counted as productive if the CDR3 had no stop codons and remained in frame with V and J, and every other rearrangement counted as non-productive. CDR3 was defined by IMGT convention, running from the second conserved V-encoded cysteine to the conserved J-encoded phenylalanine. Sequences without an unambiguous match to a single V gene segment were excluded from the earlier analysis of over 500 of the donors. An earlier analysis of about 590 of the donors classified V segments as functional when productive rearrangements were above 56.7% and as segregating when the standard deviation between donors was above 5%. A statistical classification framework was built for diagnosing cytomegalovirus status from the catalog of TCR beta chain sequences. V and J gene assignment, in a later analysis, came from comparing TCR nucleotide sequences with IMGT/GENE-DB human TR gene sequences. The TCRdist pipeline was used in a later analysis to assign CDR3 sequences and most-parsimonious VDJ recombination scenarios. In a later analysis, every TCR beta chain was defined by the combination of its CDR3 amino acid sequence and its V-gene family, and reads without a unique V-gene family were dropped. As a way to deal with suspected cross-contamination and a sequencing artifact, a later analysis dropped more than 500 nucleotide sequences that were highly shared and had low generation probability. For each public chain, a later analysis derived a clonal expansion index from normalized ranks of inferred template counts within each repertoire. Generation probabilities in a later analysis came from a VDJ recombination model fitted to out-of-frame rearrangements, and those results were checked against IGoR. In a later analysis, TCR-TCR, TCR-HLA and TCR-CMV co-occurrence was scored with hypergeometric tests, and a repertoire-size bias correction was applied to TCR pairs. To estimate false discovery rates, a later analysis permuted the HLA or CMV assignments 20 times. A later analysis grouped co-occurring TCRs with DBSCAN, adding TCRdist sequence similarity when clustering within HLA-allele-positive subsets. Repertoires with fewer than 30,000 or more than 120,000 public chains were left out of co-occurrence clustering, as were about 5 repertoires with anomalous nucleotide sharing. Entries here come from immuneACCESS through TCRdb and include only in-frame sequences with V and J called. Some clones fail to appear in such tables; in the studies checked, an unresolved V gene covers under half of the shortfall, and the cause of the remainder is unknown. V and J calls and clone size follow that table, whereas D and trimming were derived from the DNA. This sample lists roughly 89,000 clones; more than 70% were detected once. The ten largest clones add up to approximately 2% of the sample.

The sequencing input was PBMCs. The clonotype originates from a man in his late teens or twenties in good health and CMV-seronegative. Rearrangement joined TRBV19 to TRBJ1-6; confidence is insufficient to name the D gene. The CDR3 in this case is CASSIDGEESPLHF. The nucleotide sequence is TGTGCCAGTAGTATAGATGGAGAGGAATCACCCCTCCACTTT.